This TCR beta chain was retrieved from a study of blood T cells in healthy people across ages. Donors gave 8 to 10 milliliters of peripheral blood apiece. On this clonotype itself: Its antigen is unknown.

General observations from the study: Older individuals had lower TCR beta diversity per million T cells (the decline was roughly linear). Naive and antigen-experienced cells were not separated, limiting conclusive comparison.

Then a second PCR, running about 7 to 11 cycles, was carried out with a sample-barcoded 5' primer and a J-beta primer mix. From each sample, at least 2.5 million paired-end reads containing CDR3 were obtained. Each CDR3 protein gets one entry after TCRdb re-called the 5' RACE reads with MiXCR. The sample has 1.4 million to 1.5 million distinct CDR3 sequences, around 39% seen once. Trimming at V came to 4 bases and at J to 0 bases, leaving 9 bases not matched to a gene. This CDR3 is 16 amino acids long. V gene TRBV12-3 or TRBV12-4 combines with J gene TRBJ2-7; TRBD2 agrees at 7 bases. The specimen sequenced was blood. The sequence was obtained from a woman between 18 and 29 years old in good health. This chain's CDR3 is CASSWGPSGSSYEQYF. In nucleotides, the CDR3 is TGTGCCAGCAGTTGGGGACCTAGCGGAAGCTCCTACGAGCAGTACTTC.